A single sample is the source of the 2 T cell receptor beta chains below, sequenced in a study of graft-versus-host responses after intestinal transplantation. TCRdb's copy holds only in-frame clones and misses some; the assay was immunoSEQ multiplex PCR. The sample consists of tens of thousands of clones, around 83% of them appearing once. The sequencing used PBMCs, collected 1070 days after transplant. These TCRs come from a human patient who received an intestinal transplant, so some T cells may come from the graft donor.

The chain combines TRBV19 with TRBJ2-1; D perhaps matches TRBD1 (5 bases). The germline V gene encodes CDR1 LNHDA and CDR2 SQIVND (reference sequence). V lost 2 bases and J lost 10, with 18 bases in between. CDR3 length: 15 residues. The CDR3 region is CASSIRRLGAGEQFF. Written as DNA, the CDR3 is TGTGCCAGTAGTATAAGGAGATTAGGTGCAGGGGAGCAGTTCTTC.

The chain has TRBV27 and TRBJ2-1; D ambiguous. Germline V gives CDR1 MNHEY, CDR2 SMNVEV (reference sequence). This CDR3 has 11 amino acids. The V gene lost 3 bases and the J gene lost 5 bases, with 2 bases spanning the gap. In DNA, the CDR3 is TGTGCCAGCAGTTTCCACAATGAGCAGTTCTTC. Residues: CASSFHNEQFF.